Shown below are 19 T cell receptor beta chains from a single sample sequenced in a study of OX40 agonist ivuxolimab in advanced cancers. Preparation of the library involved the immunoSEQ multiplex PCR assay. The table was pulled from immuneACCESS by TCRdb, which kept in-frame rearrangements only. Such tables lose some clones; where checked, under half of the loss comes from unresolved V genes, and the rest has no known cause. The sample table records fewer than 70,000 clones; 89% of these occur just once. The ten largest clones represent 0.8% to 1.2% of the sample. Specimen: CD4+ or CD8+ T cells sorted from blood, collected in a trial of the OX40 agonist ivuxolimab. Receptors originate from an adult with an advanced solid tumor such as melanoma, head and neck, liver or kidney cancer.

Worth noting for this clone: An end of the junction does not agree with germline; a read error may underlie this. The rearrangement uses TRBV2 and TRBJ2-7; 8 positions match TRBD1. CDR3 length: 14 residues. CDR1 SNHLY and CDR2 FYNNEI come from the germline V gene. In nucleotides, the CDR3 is TGTGCCGGCAGAAGCCAGGGGGCAGGGTACGAGCAGTACTTC. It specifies CAGRSQGAGYEQYF.

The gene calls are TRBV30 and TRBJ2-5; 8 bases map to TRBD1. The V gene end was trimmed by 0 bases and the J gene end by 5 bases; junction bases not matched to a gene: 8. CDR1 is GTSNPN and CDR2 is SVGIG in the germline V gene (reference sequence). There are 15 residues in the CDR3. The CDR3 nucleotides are TGTGCCTGGAGTGTACCCAGGGGGCTAGGTGAGACCCAGTACTTC. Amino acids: CAWSVPRGLGETQYF. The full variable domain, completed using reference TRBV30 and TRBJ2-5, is SQTIHQWPATLVQPVGSPLSLECTVEGTSNPNLYWYRQAAGRGLQLLFYSVGIGQISSEVPQNLSASRPQDRQFILSSKKLLLSDSGFYLCAWSVPRGLGETQYFGPGTRLLVL.

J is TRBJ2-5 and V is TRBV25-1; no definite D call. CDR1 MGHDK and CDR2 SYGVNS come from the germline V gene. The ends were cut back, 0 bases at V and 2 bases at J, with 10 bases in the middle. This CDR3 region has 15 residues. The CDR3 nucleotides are TGTGCCAGCAGTGAATATATCCGGGCGCAAGAGACCCAGTACTTC. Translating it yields CASSEYIRAQETQYF.

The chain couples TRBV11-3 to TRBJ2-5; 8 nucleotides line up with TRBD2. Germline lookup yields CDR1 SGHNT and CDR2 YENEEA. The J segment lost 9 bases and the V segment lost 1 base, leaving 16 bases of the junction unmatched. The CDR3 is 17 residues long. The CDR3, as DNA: TGTGCCAGCAGCTTAGGGATTAGCGGGGCGGGCGAAGGAGCCCAGTACTTC. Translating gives CASSLGISGAGEGAQYF.

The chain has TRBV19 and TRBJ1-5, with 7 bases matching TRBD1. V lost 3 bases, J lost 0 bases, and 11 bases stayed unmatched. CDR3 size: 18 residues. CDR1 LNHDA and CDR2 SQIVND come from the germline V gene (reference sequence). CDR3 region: CASSMVGTAFYSNQPQHF. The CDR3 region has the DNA TGTGCCAGTAGTATGGTTGGGACAGCGTTTTATAGCAATCAGCCCCAGCATTTT.

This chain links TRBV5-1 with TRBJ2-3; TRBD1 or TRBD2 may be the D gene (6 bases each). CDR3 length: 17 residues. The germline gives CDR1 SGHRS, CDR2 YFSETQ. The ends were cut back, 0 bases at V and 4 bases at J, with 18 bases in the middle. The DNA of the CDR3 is TGCGCCAGCAGCTTGGGGAGGGTCGGCCCAGGGGCAGATACGCAGTATTTT. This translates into CASSLGRVGPGADTQYF.

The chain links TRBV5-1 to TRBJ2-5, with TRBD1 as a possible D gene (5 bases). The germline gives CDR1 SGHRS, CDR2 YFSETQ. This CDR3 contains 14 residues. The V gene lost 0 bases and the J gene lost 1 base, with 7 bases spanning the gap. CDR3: CASSLGQPQETQYF. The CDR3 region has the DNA TGCGCCAGCAGCTTGGGACAGCCCCAAGAGACCCAGTACTTC.

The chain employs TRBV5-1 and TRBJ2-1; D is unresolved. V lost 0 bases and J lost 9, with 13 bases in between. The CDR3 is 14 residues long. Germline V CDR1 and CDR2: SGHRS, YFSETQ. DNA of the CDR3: TGCGCCAGCAGCTTGGGTGGAATTCCATCTGAGCAGTTCTTC. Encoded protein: CASSLGGIPSEQFF.

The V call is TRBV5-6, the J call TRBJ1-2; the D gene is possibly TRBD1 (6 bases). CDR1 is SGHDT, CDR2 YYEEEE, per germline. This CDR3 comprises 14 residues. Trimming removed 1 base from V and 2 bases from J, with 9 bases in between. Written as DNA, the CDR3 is TGTGCCAGCAGCTTGACAGGGACAAACTATGGCTACACCTTC. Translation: CASSLTGTNYGYTF.

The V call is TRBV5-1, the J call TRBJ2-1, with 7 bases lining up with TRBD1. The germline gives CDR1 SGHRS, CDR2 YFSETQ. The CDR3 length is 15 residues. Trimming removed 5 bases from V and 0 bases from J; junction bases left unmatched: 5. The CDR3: CASRLTGSSYNEQFF. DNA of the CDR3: TGCGCCAGCAGATTGACAGGGAGCTCCTACAATGAGCAGTTCTTC. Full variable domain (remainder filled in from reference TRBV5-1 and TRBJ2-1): KAGVTQTPRYLIKTRGQQVTLSCSPISGHRSVSWYQQTPGQGLQFLFEYFSETQRNKGNFPGRFSGRQFSNSRSEMNVSTLELGDSALYLCASRLTGSSYNEQFFGPGTRLTVL.

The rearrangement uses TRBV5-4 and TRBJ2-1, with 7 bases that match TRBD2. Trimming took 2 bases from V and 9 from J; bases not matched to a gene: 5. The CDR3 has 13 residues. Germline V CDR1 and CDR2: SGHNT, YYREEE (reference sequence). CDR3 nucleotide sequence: TGTGCCAGCAGCTTCCGCGGGGGAGGTGAGCAGTTCTTC. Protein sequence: CASSFRGGGEQFF.

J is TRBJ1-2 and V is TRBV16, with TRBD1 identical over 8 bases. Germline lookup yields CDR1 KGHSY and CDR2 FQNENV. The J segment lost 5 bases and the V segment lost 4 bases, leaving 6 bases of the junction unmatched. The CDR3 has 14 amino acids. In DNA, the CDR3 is TGTGCCAGCAGCCCGTCCCGGGACAGGTATGGCTACACCTTC. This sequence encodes CASSPSRDRYGYTF.

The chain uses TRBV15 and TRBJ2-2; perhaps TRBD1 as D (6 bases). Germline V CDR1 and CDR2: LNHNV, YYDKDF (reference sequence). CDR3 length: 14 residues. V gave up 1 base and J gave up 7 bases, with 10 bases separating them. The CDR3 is CATSRAQGIGELFF. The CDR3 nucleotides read TGTGCCACCAGCAGAGCCCAGGGGATCGGGGAGCTGTTTTTT.

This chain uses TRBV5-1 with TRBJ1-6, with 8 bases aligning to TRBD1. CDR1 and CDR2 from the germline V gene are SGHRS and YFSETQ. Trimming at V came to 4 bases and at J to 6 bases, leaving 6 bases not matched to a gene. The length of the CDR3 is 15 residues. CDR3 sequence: CASSIGQGGNSPLHF. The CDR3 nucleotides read TGCGCCAGCAGCATAGGACAGGGTGGTAATTCACCCCTCCACTTT.

CDR3 DNA sequence: TGTGCCAGCAGTGAAAGTAATGAAAAACTGTTTTTT. It encodes CASSESNEKLFF. The chain links TRBV2 to TRBJ1-4, with D uncertain. Deletions cut 2 bases from V and 4 bases from J, with 2 bases between. The CDR3 extends over 12 amino acids. Germline CDR1 and CDR2: SNHLY and FYNNEI.

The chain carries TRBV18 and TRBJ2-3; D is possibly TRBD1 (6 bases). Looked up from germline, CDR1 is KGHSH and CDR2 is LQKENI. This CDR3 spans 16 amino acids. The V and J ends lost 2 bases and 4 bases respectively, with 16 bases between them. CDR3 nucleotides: TGTGCCAGCTCACCAGGTCAACAGGGTTGGGCAGATACGCAGTATTTT. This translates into CASSPGQQGWADTQYF.

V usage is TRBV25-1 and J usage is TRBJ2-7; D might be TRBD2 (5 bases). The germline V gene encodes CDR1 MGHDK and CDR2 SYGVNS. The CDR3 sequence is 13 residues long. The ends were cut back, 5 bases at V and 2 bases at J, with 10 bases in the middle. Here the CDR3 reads CASSLSGTYEQYF. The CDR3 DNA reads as TGTGCCAGCAGTCTTTCGGGGACCTACGAGCAGTACTTC.

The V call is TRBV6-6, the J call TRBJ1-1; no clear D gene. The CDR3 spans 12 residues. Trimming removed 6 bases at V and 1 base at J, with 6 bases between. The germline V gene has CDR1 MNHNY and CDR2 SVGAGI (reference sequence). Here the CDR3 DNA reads TGTGCCAGCAGATGGGGGAACACTGAAGCTTTCTTT. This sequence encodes CASRWGNTEAFF.

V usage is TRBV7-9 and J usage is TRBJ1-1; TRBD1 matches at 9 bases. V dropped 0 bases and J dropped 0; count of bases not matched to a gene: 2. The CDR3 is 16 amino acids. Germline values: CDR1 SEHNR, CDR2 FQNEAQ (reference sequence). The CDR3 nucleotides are TGTGCCAGCAGCTTAGCAACAGGGGGCATGAACACTGAAGCTTTCTTT. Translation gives CASSLATGGMNTEAFF.